One sample yielded the 24 T cell receptor beta chains listed below, sequenced in a study of T-cell memory formation after mild COVID-19. TCRdb re-derived calls from the 5' RACE reads in MiXCR, one entry per CDR3 protein. Of roughly 510,000 distinct CDR3 sequences in the sample, 17% were seen once. Material for sequencing was PBMCs or a T cell subset sorted from them (not recorded which). The source of these receptors is an adult woman who had mild COVID-19 (a few samples of this study predate the infection). Cell type and time point are not known.

The chain is built from TRBV20-1 and TRBJ2-7; D may be TRBD1 (6 bases). The CDR3 runs 14 residues. V was cut by 1 base and J by 0 bases, with 10 bases left in between. Germline assignment: CDR1 DFQATT and CDR2 SNEGSKA (reference sequence). The CDR3 DNA follows: TGCAGTGCTAGAGGGACAGATAACTCCTACGAGCAGTACTTC. It yields the protein CSARGTDNSYEQYF.

This clonotype was found a few times. The V call is TRBV20-1, the J call TRBJ2-7; 9 bases line up with TRBD1. V lost 0 bases to trimming and J lost 3 bases; unmatched junction nucleotides: 6. There are 15 residues in the CDR3. Germline V CDR1 and CDR2: DFQATT, SNEGSKA (reference sequence). The CDR3 nucleotides read TGCAGTGCTAGAGATCTGGGACAGGGTAACTACGAGCAGTACTTC. The encoded protein is CSARDLGQGNYEQYF.

V is TRBV12-3 or TRBV12-4 and J is TRBJ2-3; TRBD2 matches 12 bases. J lost 5 bases, V lost 4 bases, and 7 bases had no gene match. The CDR3 is 16 amino acids. CDR3 coding DNA: TGTGCCAGCAGTTGGGGACAGACTAGCGGGAGAGATACGCAGTATTTT. This encodes CASSWGQTSGRDTQYF.

This clonotype came up a few times. The DNA for the CDR3 is TGCAGCGTCGGACAGGGGGGGTACACCGGGGAGCTGTTTTTT. This sequence encodes CSVGQGGYTGELFF. The chain combines TRBV29-1 with TRBJ2-2; 10 bases are shared with TRBD1. Germline CDR1 reads SQVTM; CDR2 reads ANQGSEA. V dropped 6 bases and J dropped 3; count of bases not matched to a gene: 4. The CDR3 length is 14 residues.

This clonotype was observed at least ten times. This chain joins TRBV12-3 or TRBV12-4 and TRBJ2-2; D may be TRBD1 (6 bases). Trimming stripped 4 bases from V and 8 bases from J, with 11 bases between. This CDR3 comprises 13 residues. CDR3 nucleotide sequence: TGTGCCAGCAGTTCTGCACAGGGAGGGGAGCTGTTTTTT. It encodes CASSSAQGGELFF.

In its sample, this clonotype was seen a few times. The chain carries TRBV20-1 and TRBJ1-1; D is undetermined. Germline values: CDR1 DFQATT, CDR2 SNEGSKA (reference sequence). The CDR3 is 15 residues long. Trimming took 6 bases from V and 0 from J, leaving 17 bases between them. This CDR3 is CSARLGQGMNTEAFF. CDR3 in DNA: TGCAGTGCCCGACTAGGTCAAGGGATGAACACTGAAGCTTTCTTT.

Of note for this clonotype: A much larger clone lies a single base off, so this may be a read error. The chain is built from TRBV9 and TRBJ2-3; D is ambiguous. The CDR3 covers 16 residues. Germline V lookup: CDR1 SGDLS, CDR2 YYNGEE. V lost 4 bases and J 0 bases, leaving 15 bases between the germline ends. The CDR3 coding sequence is TGTGCCAGCAGCCGACTTCACCTTGCCAGCACAGATACGCAGTATTTT. This gives the protein CASSRLHLASTDTQYF.

The V and J genes are TRBV18 and TRBJ1-1, with D possibly matching TRBD1 (6 bases). Germline-derived CDR1 and CDR2 are KGHSH and LQKENI. The CDR3 contains 13 residues. V was shortened by 4 bases and J by 2 bases, with 8 bases between the two germline ends. CDR3 nucleotide sequence: TGTGCCAGCTCACGCGGGACAAACACTGAAGCTTTCTTT. Translation: CASSRGTNTEAFF.

This sequence joins TRBV5-1 and TRBJ2-7, with 8 nucleotides matching TRBD2. The CDR3 runs 16 residues. The germline CDR1 and CDR2 sequences are SGHRS and YFSETQ. V trimming: 0 bases; J trimming: 0 bases; junction bases outside the gene matches: 5. The chain's CDR3 is CASSLAGGRNSYEQYF. The CDR3 DNA is TGCGCCAGCAGCTTGGCGGGCGGGAGGAACTCCTACGAGCAGTACTTC.

V is TRBV9 and J is TRBJ1-2; TRBD1 matches at 11 bases. CDR3 length: 15 residues. Germline V gene lookup returns CDR1 SGDLS and CDR2 YYNGEE. V lost 4 bases to trimming and J lost 4 bases; unmatched junction nucleotides: 6. DNA for the CDR3: TGTGCCAGCAGCCTCCGGGACAGGGGGATCTATGGCTACACCTTC. It specifies CASSLRDRGIYGYTF.

This clonotype was seen a handful of times. V and J are TRBV2 and TRBJ1-3; 7 bases are a match to TRBD1. This CDR3 has 15 amino acids. V trimming: 3 bases; J trimming: 4 bases; junction bases outside the gene matches: 6. Per the germline V gene, CDR1 is SNHLY and CDR2 is FYNNEI. The CDR3 reads CASSDAGTAGNTIYF. The DNA of the CDR3 is TGTGCCAGCAGTGACGCCGGGACAGCAGGAAACACCATATATTTT.

The chain has TRBV5-1 and TRBJ2-3; either TRBD1 or TRBD2 may fit D (5 bases each). CDR3 size: 17 residues. CDR1 is SGHRS, CDR2 YFSETQ, per germline. V was pared by 0 bases and J by 0 bases, with 14 bases between. The CDR3 sequence: CASSLDPRDGSTDTQYF. CDR3 sequence (DNA): TGCGCCAGCAGCTTGGACCCCCGGGACGGTAGCACAGATACGCAGTATTTT.

This clonotype has a handful of counts. V and J are TRBV4-2 and TRBJ2-1, with D hard to call. V was cut by 4 bases and J by 9 bases, with 16 bases left in between. This CDR3 contains 14 residues. In germline, CDR1 is LGHNA, CDR2 YNFKEQ. The CDR3: CASSPNPAIGEQFF. DNA for the CDR3: TGTGCCAGCAGCCCCAACCCGGCGATTGGTGAGCAGTTCTTC.

This CDR3 is CASRSGRATEQYF. CDR3 nucleotide sequence: TGTGCCAGCAGGAGCGGGAGGGCCACCGAGCAGTACTTC. V is TRBV7-9 and J is TRBJ2-7, with 10 bases lining up with TRBD2. This CDR3 is 13 amino acids long. J gave up 6 bases and V 6 bases, and 5 bases lay outside the gene matches. Germline CDR1 and CDR2: SEHNR and FQNEAQ (reference sequence). Using reference TRBV7-9 and TRBJ2-7 for the parts outside the CDR3, the full variable domain is DTGVSQNPRHKITKRGQNVTFRCDPISEHNRLYWYRQTLGQGPEFLTYFQNEAQLEKSRLLSDRFSAERPKGSFSTLEIQRTEQGDSAMYLCASRSGRATEQYFGPGTRLTVT.

The table lists this clonotype with a few counts. V gene TRBV12-3 or TRBV12-4 combines with J gene TRBJ2-5, with 7 nucleotides matching TRBD2. Losses at the gene ends were 7 bases for V and 5 bases for J; bases not matched to a gene: 7. The CDR3 sequence is 13 residues long. CDR3 DNA sequence: TGTGCCAGCACCCGGGGAGGGCGGGAGACCCAGTACTTC. Protein sequence: CASTRGGRETQYF.

At least ten counts were recorded for this clonotype. This rearrangement joins TRBV7-6 to TRBJ2-5, with a weak D call TRBD1 (6 bases). Trimming removed 0 bases at V and 3 bases at J, with 11 bases between. This CDR3 contains 15 residues. The germline V gene has CDR1 SGHVS and CDR2 FNYEAQ. CDR3 nucleotide sequence: TGTGCCAGCAGCTTAGCCCCCCAGGGGAAAGAGACCCAGTACTTC. It specifies CASSLAPQGKETQYF. The full variable domain, with the rest looked up from reference TRBV7-6 and TRBJ2-5, is GAGVSQSPRYKVTKRGQDVALRCDPISGHVSLYWYRQALGQGPEFLTYFNYEAQQDKSGLPNDRFSAERPEGSISTLTIQRTEQRDSAMYRCASSLAPQGKETQYFGPGTRLLVL.

This clonotype showed up just a few times. This chain connects TRBV7-2 to TRBJ1-1; no firm D call. Deletions cut 0 bases from V and 0 bases from J, with 8 bases between. This CDR3 comprises 15 residues. Germline-derived CDR1 and CDR2 are SGHTA and FQGNSA. CDR3 in amino acids: CASSLAGFMNTEAFF. CDR3 bases: TGTGCCAGCAGCTTAGCGGGGTTCATGAACACTGAAGCTTTCTTT.

This clonotype appeared a few times. As DNA, the CDR3 is TGTGCCAGCAGCTTAGTTTCGGGGGCTGAAGCTTTCTTT. This sequence encodes CASSLVSGAEAFF. The V call is TRBV11-2, the J call TRBJ1-1, with D possibly matching TRBD1 (5 bases). Germline V gene sequence: CDR1 SGHAT, CDR2 FQNNGV. The CDR3 spans 13 residues. V was trimmed by 1 base and J by 6 bases, leaving 9 bases between them.

Written as DNA, the CDR3 is TGTGCCTGGAGTCCCCCGGGAGCGTGGAGCACAGATACGCAGTATTTT. The encoded protein is CAWSPPGAWSTDTQYF. The chain is built from TRBV30 and TRBJ2-3; D perhaps matches TRBD2 (6 bases). This CDR3 comprises 16 residues. The germline gives CDR1 GTSNPN, CDR2 SVGIG (reference sequence). Trimming removed 2 bases at V and 0 bases at J, with 15 bases between.

This clonotype has more than one count but fewer than ten. The chain links TRBV19 to TRBJ2-1; the D gene is possibly TRBD2 (6 bases). Germline CDR1 reads LNHDA; CDR2 reads SQIVND (reference sequence). The CDR3 has 16 amino acids. V dropped 3 bases and J dropped 7 bases, with 19 bases sitting between them. The CDR3: CASSISPGLPANEQFF. DNA of the CDR3: TGTGCCAGTAGTATTTCCCCGGGACTCCCTGCGAATGAGCAGTTCTTC.

The chain has TRBV6-1 and TRBJ2-3; 7 bases are shared with TRBD2. V trimming: 1 base; J trimming: 3 bases; junction bases outside the gene matches: 7. Germline-derived CDR1 and CDR2 are MNHNS and SASEGT. This CDR3 is 16 amino acids long. The CDR3, as DNA: TGTGCCAGCAGTGAAGTACGGTGGGGGGGGACAGATACGCAGTATTTT. Translation: CASSEVRWGGTDTQYF.

V is TRBV5-1 and J is TRBJ1-1; D is uncertain. Germline loops: CDR1 SGHRS, CDR2 YFSETQ. Trimming cost V 4 bases and J 5 bases, with 18 bases left between them. The CDR3 is 15 residues long. The CDR3 bases are TGCGCCAGCAGCCCCACGGGAGTCCAGGTGACTGAAGCTTTCTTT. Translation gives CASSPTGVQVTEAFF.

This clonotype turned up a few times. The chain combines TRBV30 with TRBJ1-2; D uncertain. The V end lost 5 bases, the J end lost 6 bases, and 19 bases lay between the germline ends. Germline CDR1 and CDR2: GTSNPN and SVGIG (reference sequence). The CDR3 covers 14 residues. The CDR3 spells CAWSPTGFFDGYTF. In DNA form, the CDR3 reads TGTGCCTGGTCTCCCACGGGGTTCTTTGATGGCTACACCTTC. Filled out from reference TRBV30 and TRBJ1-2, the complete variable domain reads SQTIHQWPATLVQPVGSPLSLECTVEGTSNPNLYWYRQAAGRGLQLLFYSVGIGQISSEVPQNLSASRPQDRQFILSSKKLLLSDSGFYLCAWSPTGFFDGYTFGSGTRLTVV.

J is TRBJ1-1 and V is TRBV6-5, with unresolved D. In germline, CDR1 is MNHEY, CDR2 SVGAGI. This CDR3 spans 16 amino acids. V lost 5 bases, J lost 4 bases, and 20 bases lay in between. In nucleotides, the CDR3 is TGTGCCAGCAGTCCTAAAGCGGGGTTTCGGAGCACTGAAGCTTTCTTT. This gives the protein CASSPKAGFRSTEAFF.